This T cell receptor (beta chain) stems from a study of T cells in Graves' hyperthyroidism and ophthalmopathy. Study outcomes and limitations: Ophthalmopathy and stable hyperthyroidism were told apart by a 13 V-J model. Clonotypes that were expanded in thyroid above 0.001 mostly appeared in blood too.

For this clonotype: The antigen remains undetermined.

Germline lookup yields CDR1 SGHRS and CDR2 YFSETQ. V shed 4 bases and J 6 bases; nucleotides not matched to a gene: 8. The CDR3 contains 14 residues. Amplification yielded TCR beta CDR3 regions, with RNA transcripts as the source. An initial round of RT-PCR targeting the TCR CDR3 relied on the HTBI primer set. MiXCR, applied by TCRdb to the multiplex PCR reads, yields one record per CDR3 protein. The top ten clones hold less than 20% of a sample with about 500,000 distinct CDR3 sequences, over 13% of them seen once. The clonotype was recovered from a woman aged 18-29 years with Graves' hyperthyroidism. The V call is TRBV5-1, the J call TRBJ1-2; 8 bases agree with TRBD1. The source material was blood. CDR3 in amino acids: CASSRMDRENGYTF. The CDR3 coding sequence is TGCGCCAGCAGCCGCATGGACAGGGAGAATGGCTACACCTTC.